The present T cell receptor (beta chain) was sequenced within a study of T cells in Graves' hyperthyroidism and ophthalmopathy. Whole-study context: Sampling of peripheral blood happened at initial diagnosis, prior to any treatment.

RNA transcripts served as the template for amplifying TCR beta CDR3 regions. The HTBI primer set drove a first-round RT-PCR of the TCR CDR3. TCRdb redid the calling of the multiplex PCR reads with MiXCR, one entry per CDR3 protein. The sample lists a few hundred thousand distinct CDR3 sequences; 20% to 25% were seen once. Exclusion of patients followed from uncontrolled infection, other autoimmune disease, pregnancy or lactation. Diagnoses rested on clinical symptoms, serum thyroxine and TRAb, thyroid ultrasound and orbital computed tomography. This CDR3 is 14 amino acids long. The V end lost 7 bases, the J end lost 5 bases, and 16 bases lay between the germline ends. Germline V gene lookup returns CDR1 KGHSH and CDR2 LQKENI. This clonotype was picked up many times. Its antigen is currently unknown. Study-level points and caveats: Researchers found most expanded thyroid clonotypes above 0.001 in blood as well.

This sequence joins TRBV18 and TRBJ2-3; D assignment may be TRBD1 or TRBD2 (5 bases each). The sequencing input was blood. The sequence was collected from a man aged 25 to 40 with Graves' ophthalmopathy. CDR3 sequence: CASLNGTQKDTQYF. In nucleotides, the CDR3 is TGTGCCAGCTTAAACGGGACGCAGAAAGATACGCAGTATTTT.